The rows below give T cell receptor beta chains drawn from one sample of a study of long-term antiretroviral therapy in people with HIV. Generated by immunoSEQ multiplex PCR, the TCRdb table keeps only in-frame clones and is missing some. The table lists about 39,000 clones, about 85% of them singletons, with about 5.7% in the top ten. This specimen consisted of unsorted PBMCs, obtained 3.1 years after starting antiretroviral therapy. Receptors originate from a woman aged 50 to 65 with HIV. CDR3s include the opening cysteine and the closing phenylalanine or tryptophan. D genes are given only for firm matches. Size values are once, few and many counts, or a class for expanded clones, and some rows have none.

>TRBJ2-6|NA|NA|TRBV7-3
TGTGCCAGCAGCTTATATGCACGTGGAGGGGGACCTGGGGCCAACGTCCTGACTTTC
CASSLYARGGGPGANVLTF
>TRBJ2-2|NA|TRBD2|TRBV6-6
TGTGCCAGTACACAGATCGGGGGGGAGGGCGGGGAGCTGTTTTTT
CASTQIGGEGGELFF
>TRBJ1-1|few|TRBD1|TRBV7-9
TGTGCCAGCAGCAATGTTGGGACAGGGGGCACTGAAGCTTTCTTT
CASSNVGTGGTEAFF
>TRBJ1-1|NA|NA|TRBV2
TGTGCCAGCAGTGATGGCGGACCTTTTGAAGCTTTCTTT
CASSDGGPFEAFF
>TRBJ2-5|NA|NA|TRBV7-2
TGTGCCAGCAGCTTGTCGTGGCGGGGAGAGACCCAGTACTTC
CASSLSWRGETQYF
>TRBJ1-2|NA|NA|TRBV19
TGTGCCAGTAGTATAGAGGCCAGCTATGGCTACACCTTC
CASSIEASYGYTF
>TRBJ2-7|NA|TRBD1|TRBV5-4
TGTGCCAGCAGCTCTCGGGACAGGGATGCCTACGAGCAGTACTTC
CASSSRDRDAYEQYF
>TRBJ1-1|NA|TRBD1|TRBV29-1
TGCAGCGTTGAAAACAGGGGGAATGAAGCTTTCTTT
CSVENRGNEAFF
>TRBJ1-2|few|TRBD1|TRBV7-9
TGTGCCAGCAGCTTCGCCTCCGGGACAGGCGGTGGCTACACCTTC
CASSFASGTGGGYTF
>TRBJ1-1|NA|NA|TRBV30
TGTGCCTGGACGTTTACCGGGTCGGTCCGGGGGACTGAAGCTTTCTTT
CAWTFTGSVRGTEAFF
>TRBJ1-6|few|NA|TRBV11-2
TGTGCCAGCAGCCCTCCCCATTTTGAGTCACCCCTCCACTTT
CASSPPHFESPLHF
>TRBJ1-6|few|TRBD1|TRBV9
TGTGCCAGCAGACAGGGGAATTCACCCCTCCACTTT
CASRQGNSPLHF
>TRBJ2-3|NA|TRBD2|TRBV7-9
TGTGCCAGCAGCTTCCTTAAGGGACCAGCGGGGATAGATACGCAGTATTTT
CASSFLKGPAGIDTQYF
>TRBJ2-5|once|NA|TRBV11-2
TGTGCCAGCAGCCCTGGACAAGCCCAAGAGACCCAGTACTTC
CASSPGQAQETQYF
>TRBJ2-5|NA|NA|TRBV7-7
TGTGCTAGCAGCCCCTATATGGGGGTTGGGGAGACCCAGTACTTC
CASSPYMGVGETQYF
>TRBJ2-5|once|NA|TRBV7-2
TGTGCCAGCAGCGAGGACAGCCAAGAGACCCAGTACTTC
CASSEDSQETQYF
>TRBJ1-2|NA|NA|TRBV12-5
TGTGCTAGTGGTTTCCGATCAAACCTCTATGGCTACACCTTC
CASGFRSNLYGYTF
>TRBJ2-7|NA|TRBD2|TRBV6-1
TGTGCCAGCAGTGAAGGGGGTAGCGGGAATTACTACGAGCAGTACTTC
CASSEGGSGNYYEQYF
>TRBJ1-1|NA|NA|TRBV7-9
TGTGCCAGCAGCCCCGTTGAAGGGCGGAACACTGAAGCTTTCTTT
CASSPVEGRNTEAFF
>TRBJ2-7|NA|NA|TRBV6-6
TGTGCCAGCAGTTACGACGGGGGCGCGTACGAGCAGTACTTC
CASSYDGGAYEQYF
>TRBJ1-5|NA|NA|TRBV5-1
TGCGCCAGCAGCGGGGGTCTTGACGGTCAGCCCCAGCATTTT
CASSGGLDGQPQHF
>TRBJ2-7|NA|NA|TRBV7-8
TGTGCCAGCAGCCTGATTATCCGGGACTCCACTCCCTACGAGCAGTACTTC
CASSLIIRDSTPYEQYF
>TRBJ2-1|NA|TRBD1|TRBV2
TGTGCCAGCTTCAAGGACAGGGGATCCAATGAGCAGTTCTTC
CASFKDRGSNEQFF
>TRBJ2-3|NA|NA|TRBV30
TGTGCCTGGAGAAGAGACAGCTATAGCACAGATACGCAGTATTTT
CAWRRDSYSTDTQYF